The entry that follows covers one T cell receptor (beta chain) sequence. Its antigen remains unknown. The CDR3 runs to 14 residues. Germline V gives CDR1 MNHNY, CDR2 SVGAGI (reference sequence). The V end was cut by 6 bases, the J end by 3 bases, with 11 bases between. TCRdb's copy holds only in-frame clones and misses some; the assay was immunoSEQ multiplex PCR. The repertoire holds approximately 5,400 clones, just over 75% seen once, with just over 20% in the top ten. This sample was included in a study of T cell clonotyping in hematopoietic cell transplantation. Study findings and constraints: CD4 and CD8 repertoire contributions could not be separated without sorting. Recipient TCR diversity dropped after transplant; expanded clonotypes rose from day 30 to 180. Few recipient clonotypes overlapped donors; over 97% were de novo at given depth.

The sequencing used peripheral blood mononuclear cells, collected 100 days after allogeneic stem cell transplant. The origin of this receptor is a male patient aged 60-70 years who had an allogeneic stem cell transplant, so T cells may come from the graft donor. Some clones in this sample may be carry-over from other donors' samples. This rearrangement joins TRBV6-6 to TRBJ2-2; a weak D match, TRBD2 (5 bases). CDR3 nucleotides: TGTGCCAGCAGGAGGGAGTACGACACCGGGGAGCTGTTTTTT. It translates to CASRREYDTGELFF.